This T cell receptor (beta chain) was sequenced for a study of T-cell memory formation after mild COVID-19. General study points: A subset of responding clones appeared in pre-infection memory, suggesting cross-reactive memory joined.

Concerning this clonotype itself: Its antigen is not known.

The CDR3 spans 13 residues. Unmatched junction bases numbered 3, after V lost 6 bases and J lost 5 bases. Looked up from germline, CDR1 is MNHEY and CDR2 is SVGAGI. TCRdb passed the 5' RACE reads through MiXCR, listing each CDR3 protein once. Of about 390,000 distinct CDR3 sequences listed, roughly 15% were seen once; the top ten hold 20% to 25%. The sample comprised PBMCs or a T cell subset sorted from them (not recorded which). V usage is TRBV6-5 and J usage is TRBJ2-7; 11 bases are shared with TRBD2. The clonotype comes from a man aged 18 to 30 who had mild COVID-19 (a few samples of this study predate the infection). Cell type and time point are not known. CDR3 nucleotides: TGTGCCAGCAGATTAGCGGGGGGGGACGAGCAGTACTTC. This encodes CASRLAGGDEQYF.